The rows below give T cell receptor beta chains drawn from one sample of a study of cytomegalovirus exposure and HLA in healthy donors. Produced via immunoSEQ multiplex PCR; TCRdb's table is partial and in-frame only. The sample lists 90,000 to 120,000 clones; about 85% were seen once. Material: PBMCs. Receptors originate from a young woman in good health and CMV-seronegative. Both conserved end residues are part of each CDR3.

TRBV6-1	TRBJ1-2	CASSGGDNPMNYGYTF
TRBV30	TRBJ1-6	CAWSTTKSGQGRSPLHF
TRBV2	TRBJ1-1	CASLDRVYTEAFF
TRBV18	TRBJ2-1	CASSPQRYGGGEQFF
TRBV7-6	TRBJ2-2	CASSSMTGSTGELFF
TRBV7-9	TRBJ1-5	CASSLAGLGPQHF
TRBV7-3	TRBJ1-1	CASSLGDRTEAFF
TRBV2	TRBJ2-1	CASSEGRYNEQFF
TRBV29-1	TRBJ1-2	CSAKTGTGVGYTF
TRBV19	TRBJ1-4	CASSWGEGRREKLFF
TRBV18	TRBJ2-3	CASSPRRGGGTDTQYF